The 21 T cell receptor beta chains in this list originate from one sample, sequenced in a study of T cell clones after liver transplantation. TCRdb keeps only in-frame clones here, not all; method: immunoSEQ multiplex PCR. There are about 75,000 clones in the sample; under 90% occur only once, and 2.1% lies in the top ten. The input for sequencing was CD4+ T cells from blood, taken 48 months after liver transplant. These receptors originate from a human patient who received a liver transplant. Some T cells here may be from the graft donor.

This clone has only a few counts. V usage is TRBV11-2 and J usage is TRBJ2-3; D gene uncertain. CDR1 and CDR2 (germline): SGHAT, FQNNGV. This CDR3 is 13 amino acids long. Between the trimmed V and J ends, which lost 10 bases and 0 bases, there was a span of 11 bases. CDR3 protein: CATDGESTDTQYF. CDR3 DNA: TGTGCCACCGATGGGGAAAGCACAGATACGCAGTATTTT.

J is TRBJ2-2 and V is TRBV6-5; 8 bases agree with TRBD1. J was trimmed by 6 bases and V by 7 bases; bases with no gene match: 7. The CDR3 extends over 14 amino acids. Germline CDR1 MNHEY, CDR2 SVGAGI. The CDR3 reads CASKPTGVAGELFF. The CDR3 DNA follows: TGTGCCAGCAAACCGACAGGGGTCGCCGGGGAGCTGTTTTTT.

V and J are TRBV7-2 and TRBJ2-5, with 10 positions matching TRBD2. Unmatched junction bases numbered 14, after V lost 5 bases and J lost 5 bases. In germline, CDR1 is SGHTA, CDR2 FQGNSA. The CDR3 is 17 amino acids. The CDR3 here is CASSPWGASGSGETQYF. CDR3 bases: TGTGCCAGCAGCCCCTGGGGGGCTAGCGGGAGCGGCGAGACCCAGTACTTC.

The chain recombines TRBV7-3 with TRBJ2-1; D may be TRBD1 (6 bases). The CDR3 has 16 amino acids. Trimming pared 0 bases from V and 4 bases from J, leaving 13 bases between. Germline assignment: CDR1 SGHTA and CDR2 FQGTGA. This CDR3 is CASSLTPQGWYNEQFF. For the CDR3, the DNA is TGTGCCAGCAGCTTAACCCCACAGGGTTGGTACAATGAGCAGTTCTTC.

CDR3: CASSLRLGGSRPQHF. The CDR3 DNA reads TGCGCCAGCAGCTTGAGGCTGGGGGGGTCACGGCCCCAGCATTTT. This chain uses TRBV5-1 with TRBJ1-5; D might be TRBD1 (5 bases). V was shortened by 1 base and J by 9 bases, with 17 bases between the two germline ends. This CDR3 has 15 amino acids. Germline V gene sequence: CDR1 SGHRS, CDR2 YFSETQ.

This clone was seen just once. This rearrangement joins TRBV27 to TRBJ2-2; unclear D gene. Trimming took 3 bases from V and 4 from J, leaving 12 bases between them. CDR1 MNHEY and CDR2 SMNVEV come from the germline V gene (reference sequence). This CDR3 is 15 amino acids long. The CDR3 loop reads CASSFSRLLTGELFF. The CDR3 DNA is TGTGCCAGCAGTTTTTCCAGACTTCTCACCGGGGAGCTGTTTTTT.

The rearrangement links TRBV29-1 to TRBJ1-1; 7 bases agree with TRBD1. The CDR3 extends over 14 amino acids. Germline V lookup: CDR1 SQVTM, CDR2 ANQGSEA. Unmatched junction bases numbered 10, after V lost 6 bases and J lost 3 bases. The CDR3 DNA follows: TGCAGCGTGCACAGACAGGGTTCGGACACTGAAGCTTTCTTT. Its translation: CSVHRQGSDTEAFF.

The V and J genes are TRBV5-1 and TRBJ2-6; 7 bases align to TRBD1. V trimming: 4 bases; J trimming: 3 bases; junction bases outside the gene matches: 4. CDR3 length equals 15 residues. Looked up from germline, CDR1 is SGHRS and CDR2 is YFSETQ. For the CDR3, the DNA is TGCGCCAGCAGCCACAGGGGCCTTGGGGCCAACGTCCTGACTTTC. As protein: CASSHRGLGANVLTF.

The chain uses TRBV5-4 and TRBJ2-1, with 9 bases matching TRBD1. CDR1 is SGHNT and CDR2 is YYREEE in the germline V gene (reference sequence). Unmatched junction bases numbered 5, after V lost 2 bases and J lost 2 bases. This CDR3 region has 16 residues. CDR3 loop: CASSFPGQGAYNEQFF. Written as DNA, the CDR3 is TGTGCCAGCAGCTTCCCGGGACAGGGAGCCTACAATGAGCAGTTCTTC.

This chain joins TRBV7-2 and TRBJ1-6, with 8 nucleotides matching TRBD1. The germline CDR1 and CDR2 sequences are SGHTA and FQGNSA. The CDR3 sequence is 15 residues long. Losses at the gene ends were 4 bases for V and 6 bases for J; bases not matched to a gene: 5. CDR3 sequence reads: CASSSVDRANSPLHF. The DNA for the CDR3 is TGTGCCAGCAGCTCAGTGGACAGGGCTAATTCACCCCTCCACTTT.

The V and J genes are TRBV5-1 and TRBJ2-7, with D hard to call. Germline values: CDR1 SGHRS, CDR2 YFSETQ. Trimming left V 0 bases short and J 6 bases short, with 13 bases between. This CDR3 has 14 residues. The DNA for the CDR3 is TGCGCCAGCAGCTTGGGTGTCTTTCAAGGCGAGCAGTACTTC. Its protein is CASSLGVFQGEQYF.

The CDR3 here is CASSLAGDKNIQYF. CDR3 DNA sequence: TGTGCCAGCAGCTTGGCGGGGGACAAAAACATTCAGTACTTC. The chain is built from TRBV5-4 and TRBJ2-4; D might be TRBD2 (6 bases). The CDR3 is 14 amino acids. Germline assignment: CDR1 SGHNT and CDR2 YYREEE (reference sequence). V lost 0 bases and J 3 bases, leaving 7 bases between the germline ends.

The chain carries TRBV7-9 and TRBJ1-1; D ambiguous. Deletions cut 8 bases from V and 0 bases from J, with 7 bases between. CDR3 size: 12 residues. Germline V lookup: CDR1 SEHNR, CDR2 FQNEAQ (reference sequence). CDR3 residues: CASSRLNTEAFF. The CDR3, as DNA: TGTGCCAGCTCCCGGTTGAACACTGAAGCTTTCTTT.

V usage is TRBV20-1 and J usage is TRBJ1-1; D possibly corresponds to TRBD1 (5 bases). The CDR3 sequence is 11 residues long. Germline loops: CDR1 DFQATT, CDR2 SNEGSKA (reference sequence). V lost 1 base and J lost 10, with 10 bases in between. The CDR3 protein is CSARGRDRAFF. For the CDR3, the DNA is TGCAGTGCTAGAGGTCGGGACCGAGCTTTCTTT.

The rearrangement uses TRBV15 and TRBJ1-6; D call uncertain. This CDR3 region has 13 residues. Germline-derived CDR1 and CDR2 are LNHNV and YYDKDF (reference sequence). Trimming took off 0 bases at V and 9 bases at J, with 6 bases between the two ends. CDR3 sequence: CATSRDLGSPLHF. CDR3 coding DNA: TGTGCCACCAGCAGAGATCTAGGTTCACCCCTCCACTTT.

The chain couples TRBV7-3 to TRBJ2-1, with 8 bases aligning to TRBD2. The CDR3 spans 15 residues. Germline trimming cut 2 bases from V and 8 bases from J; bases unmatched to any gene: 8. Germline loops: CDR1 SGHTA, CDR2 FQGTGA. The CDR3 sequence: CASSLSAGAVDEQFF. The CDR3 DNA reads as TGTGCCAGCAGCTTATCAGCGGGAGCTGTTGATGAGCAGTTCTTC.

The gene calls are TRBV19 and TRBJ2-5; TRBD2 matches 10 bases. This CDR3 has 14 amino acids. The junction had 6 bases not matched to a gene; V was cut back by 6 bases and J by 5 bases. CDR1 and CDR2 from the germline V gene are LNHDA and SQIVND (reference sequence). CDR3 loop: CASSRTSGAETQYF. The CDR3 nucleotides read TGTGCCAGTAGCCGGACTAGCGGAGCTGAGACCCAGTACTTC.

The chain has TRBV19 and TRBJ2-3, with D unclear. The CDR3 runs to 14 residues. Per the germline V gene, CDR1 is LNHDA and CDR2 is SQIVND (reference sequence). Trimming took off 6 bases at V and 1 base at J, with 11 bases between the two ends. Here the CDR3 reads CASSPVAGTDTQYF. The CDR3 DNA reads TGTGCCAGTAGCCCAGTGGCGGGCACAGATACGCAGTATTTT.

The gene calls are TRBV7-2 and TRBJ2-7; D not resolved. The V gene lost 6 bases and the J gene lost 0 bases, with 12 bases spanning the gap. The length of the CDR3 is 14 residues. Germline loops: CDR1 SGHTA, CDR2 FQGNSA. This CDR3 is CASRPLYSSYEQYF. The DNA for the CDR3 is TGTGCCAGCAGACCCCTTTACAGCTCCTACGAGCAGTACTTC. Full variable domain (remainder filled in from reference TRBV7-2 and TRBJ2-7): GAGVSQSPSNKVTEKGKDVELRCDPISGHTALYWYRQSLGQGLEFLIYFQGNSAPDKSGLPSDRFSAERTGGSVSTLTIQRTQQEDSAVYLCASRPLYSSYEQYFGPGTRLTVT.

This clone was observed a few times. This chain uses TRBV4-1 with TRBJ1-1; possibly TRBD1 for D (5 bases). The CDR3 has 15 amino acids. The germline V gene has CDR1 MGHRA and CDR2 YSYEKL. Deletions cut 6 bases from V and 0 bases from J, with 14 bases between. DNA for the CDR3: TGCGCCAGCAGGGGGGTTCTGGGGTTGAACACTGAAGCTTTCTTT. This translates into CASRGVLGLNTEAFF.

The V call is TRBV7-2, the J call TRBJ2-2; D is perhaps TRBD1 (6 bases). This CDR3 is built from 15 residues. Trimming stripped 2 bases from V and 4 bases from J, with 11 bases between. CDR1 is SGHTA, CDR2 FQGNSA, per germline. CDR3 amino acids: CASSLQQGGTGELFF. Here the CDR3 DNA reads TGTGCCAGCAGCTTACAACAGGGTGGCACCGGGGAGCTGTTTTTT.